A selection of T cell receptor beta chains follows, all from one sample in a study of early T cells in non-severe SARS-CoV-2 infection. From the 5' RACE reads, TCRdb called clonotypes with MiXCR, one entry per CDR3 protein. The sample has 60,000 or so distinct CDR3 sequences; around an eighth are singletons. Sequencing used whole blood. These TCRs come from an adult who was a healthcare worker with PCR-confirmed SARS-CoV-2 infection or an uninfected control (not recorded which). CDR3s include the opening cysteine and the closing phenylalanine or tryptophan. The order of the fields is clone size, J gene, V gene, D gene, CDR3 protein, CDR3 DNA. A D gene is named only where the DNA matches it firmly. Only part of the rows carry a size: once, few, many, or a class if the clone is expanded.

-	TRBJ1-4	TRBV6-5	-	CASRYSDGEKLFF	TGTGCCAGCAGATACTCGGACGGGGAAAAACTGTTTTTT
-	TRBJ2-7	TRBV6-2/TRBV6-3	TRBD2	CASSSHTSGSLREQYF	TGTGCCAGCAGTTCTCATACTAGCGGGAGTTTAAGGGAGCAGTACTTC
-	TRBJ2-7	TRBV28	-	CASSPPVTYEQYF	TGTGCCAGCAGTCCGCCCGTCACCTACGAGCAGTACTTC
-	TRBJ1-4	TRBV4-3	-	CASSRGGLTNEKLFF	TGCGCCAGCAGCCGAGGAGGATTAACTAATGAAAAACTGTTTTTT
few	TRBJ2-5	TRBV10-1	TRBD2	CASSMYSGRYGTQYF	TGCGCCAGCAGTATGTATAGCGGGAGATACGGGACCCAGTACTTC
few	TRBJ2-5	TRBV7-9	TRBD2	CASSRGGGETQYF	TGTGCCAGCAGCCGTGGGGGAGGGGAGACCCAGTACTTC
medium-sized	TRBJ2-2	TRBV11-2	-	CASSFPFSTGDTGELFF	TGTGCCAGCAGCTTTCCGTTCTCGACAGGCGATACCGGGGAGCTGTTTTTT
many	TRBJ1-2	TRBV7-2	-	CASSPVPPTGGGYTF	TGTGCCAGCAGCCCCGTGCCCCCCACCGGGGGAGGCTACACCTTC
few	TRBJ1-2	TRBV5-4	-	CASRLLGQVDGYTF	TGTGCCAGCAGGTTGTTGGGGCAGGTGGATGGCTACACCTTC
many	TRBJ1-1	TRBV3-1	-	CASSQGAGAEAFF	TGTGCCAGCAGCCAGGGTGCAGGCGCTGAAGCTTTCTTT
many	TRBJ2-1	TRBV20-1	-	CSARLYEQFF	TGCAGTGCTAGACTATATGAGCAGTTCTTC
-	TRBJ2-7	TRBV20-1	-	CSATGTARYYEQYF	TGCAGTGCAACCGGGACTGCTAGATACTACGAGCAGTACTTC
-	TRBJ2-2	TRBV2	-	CASKSPPTHTGELFF	TGTGCCAGCAAATCCCCACCTACCCACACCGGGGAGCTGTTTTTT
-	TRBJ1-4	TRBV5-1	TRBD1	CASRIATGDEKLFF	TGCGCCAGCAGGATCGCGACAGGGGATGAAAAACTGTTTTTT
-	TRBJ1-4	TRBV7-9	-	CASSPNRDATNEKLFF	TGTGCCAGCAGCCCCAATCGAGACGCAACTAATGAAAAACTGTTTTTT
many	TRBJ1-2	TRBV2	TRBD1	CASTAGGWGYTF	TGTGCCAGCACCGCAGGGGGATGGGGCTACACCTTC
-	TRBJ1-2	TRBV29-1	-	CSVQGLGGYTF	TGCAGCGTCCAGGGACTGGGTGGCTACACCTTC
many	TRBJ2-1	TRBV2	-	CASSEFGNEQFF	TGTGCCAGCAGTGAATTTGGGAATGAGCAGTTCTTC
few	TRBJ2-1	TRBV15	-	CATSRGGPGAGFEQFF	TGTGCCACCAGCAGAGGAGGACCGGGAGCGGGTTTTGAGCAGTTCTTC
few	TRBJ2-7	TRBV28	-	CASIPPGSSYEQYF	TGTGCCAGCATCCCGCCGGGGTCGAGCTACGAGCAGTACTTC